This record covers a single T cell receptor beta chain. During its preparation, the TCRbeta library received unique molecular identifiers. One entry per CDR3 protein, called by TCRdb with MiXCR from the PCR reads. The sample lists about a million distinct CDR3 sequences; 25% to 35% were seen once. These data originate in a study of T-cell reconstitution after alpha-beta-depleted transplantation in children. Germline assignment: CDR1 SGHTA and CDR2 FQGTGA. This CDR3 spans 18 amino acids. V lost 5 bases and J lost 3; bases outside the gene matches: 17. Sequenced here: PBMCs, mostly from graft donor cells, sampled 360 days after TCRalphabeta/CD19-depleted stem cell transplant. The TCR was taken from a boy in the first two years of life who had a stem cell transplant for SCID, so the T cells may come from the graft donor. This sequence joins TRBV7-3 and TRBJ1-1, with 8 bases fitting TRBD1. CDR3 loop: CASSPTGVGESGHTEAFF. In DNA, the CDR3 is TGTGCCAGCAGCCCGACAGGGGTCGGTGAATCAGGGCACACTGAAGCTTTCTTT.